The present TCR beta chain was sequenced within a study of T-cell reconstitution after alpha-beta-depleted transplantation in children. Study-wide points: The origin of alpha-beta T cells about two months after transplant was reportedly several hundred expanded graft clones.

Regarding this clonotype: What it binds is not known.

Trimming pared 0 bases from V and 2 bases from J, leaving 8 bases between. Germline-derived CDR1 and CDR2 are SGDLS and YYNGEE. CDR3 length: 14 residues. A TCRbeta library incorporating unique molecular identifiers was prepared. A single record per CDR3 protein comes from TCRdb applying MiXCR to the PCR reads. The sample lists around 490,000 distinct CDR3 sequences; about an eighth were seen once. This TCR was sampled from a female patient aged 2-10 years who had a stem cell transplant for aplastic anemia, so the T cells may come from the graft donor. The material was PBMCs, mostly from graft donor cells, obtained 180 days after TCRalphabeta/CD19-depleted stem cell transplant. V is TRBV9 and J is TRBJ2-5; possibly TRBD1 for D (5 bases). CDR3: CASSVEGRQETQYF. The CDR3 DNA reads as TGTGCCAGCAGCGTAGAGGGGCGACAAGAGACCCAGTACTTC.